This T cell receptor beta chain stems from a study of response to subunit inactivated influenza vaccine. Germline V gene sequence: CDR1 LGHNA, CDR2 YNFKEQ. The CDR3 has 15 residues. This clonotype has a single count. Its antigen is undetermined. The junction shows a germline mismatch at one end, possibly a read error. Each CDR3 protein is one row after TCRdb ran MiXCR on the RT-PCR reads. The sample holds 530,000 or so distinct CDR3 sequences, around 25% seen once. Notes on the study in general: The study's authors posited that every seasonal influenza vaccination enlists few new T cells.

The V and J genes are TRBV4-2 and TRBJ1-2, with TRBD1 matching over 7 bases. The receptor was isolated from a middle-aged man who received an inactivated influenza vaccine. This material consisted of CD4+ T cells sorted from PBMCs, taken around 5 days after vaccination. Here the CDR3 reads CASSQVGTGDYSYTF. The CDR3 DNA follows: TGTGCCAGCAGCCAAGTTGGAACAGGGGACTATAGCTACACCTTC.